This TCR beta chain was identified during a study of T cell repertoires in cytomegalovirus infection. Study-wide background: From public TCR beta signatures came an indication of both CMV infection and matching HLA type.

Germline V gene lookup returns CDR1 MGHRA and CDR2 YSYEKL. This CDR3 has 15 residues. Trimming cost V 1 base and J 4 bases; bases outside gene matches: 7. Each CDR3 protein gets one entry after TCRdb re-called the reads with MiXCR. Found here are more than 650,000 distinct CDR3 sequences, 35% to 45% of them singletons; the top ten hold around 2.8%. This clonotype appeared a few times. No antigen is known for it. General study findings and limits: Totalled public TCR beta family frequency picked out people who carried CMV plus the relevant HLA. CMV-specific TCR beta clonotypes restricted by HLA-C dominated the ex vivo response.

This clonotype originated in a human donor in good health (CMV status not recorded). Some clones in this sample may be carry-over from other donors' samples. The chain recombines TRBV4-1 with TRBJ2-7, with TRBD1 matching 7 bases. The sample consisted of PBMCs. This CDR3 reads CASSQGGTESYEQYF. As DNA, the CDR3 is TGCGCCAGCAGCCAAGGAGGGACAGAGTCGTACGAGCAGTACTTC.